Shown below are 10 T cell receptor beta chains from a single sample sequenced in a study of blood T cells in healthy people across ages. Primed by a sample-barcoded 5' primer and a J-beta primer mix, a second PCR proceeded for about 6 to 11 cycles. MiXCR was run by TCRdb on the 5' RACE reads, yielding one entry per CDR3 protein. The sample lists fewer than 600,000 distinct CDR3 sequences, about 28% occurring once. These same records also appear under a second study, on T cells of mothers and their children.

Material: blood. Receptor source: a boy aged 2 to 9 in good health.

This clonotype occurred a few times. The chain employs TRBV7-2 and TRBJ2-3, with 8 bases lining up with TRBD2. This CDR3 has 14 residues. CDR1 and CDR2 (germline): SGHTA, FQGNSA. The trim removed 4 bases at V and 7 bases at J, leaving 7 bases unmatched. CDR3 nucleotide sequence: TGTGCCAGCAGCTCCCAGGGACTAGTGAATACGCAGTATTTT. Its translation: CASSSQGLVNTQYF.

V and J are TRBV20-1 and TRBJ2-5; the match to TRBD2 covers 9 bases. J gave up 5 bases and V 6 bases, and 19 bases lay outside the gene matches. Germline V gene lookup returns CDR1 DFQATT and CDR2 SNEGSKA (reference sequence). CDR3 length: 17 residues. CDR3 loop: CSARGYGASGVGETQYF. The CDR3 DNA is TGCAGTGCGAGGGGGTATGGTGCTAGCGGGGTAGGGGAGACCCAGTACTTC.

V and J are TRBV6-2 or TRBV6-3 and TRBJ2-7; TRBD2 matches at 7 bases. The germline V gene encodes CDR1 MNHEY and CDR2 SVGEGT. CDR3 length: 16 residues. With V trimmed by 7 bases and J by 6 bases, 18 bases remained unmatched. Written as DNA, the CDR3 is TGTGCCAGCACTTTCGGGGAGCGGGATCCCAGCTGCGAGCAGTACTTC. Protein sequence: CASTFGERDPSCEQYF.

The chain uses TRBV20-1 and TRBJ2-5; 7 nucleotides agree with TRBD2. The DNA end lines up better with TRBJ2-7; the J call may be wrong. The CDR3 covers 13 residues. Germline V CDR1 and CDR2: DFQATT, SNEGSKA (reference sequence). The DNA for the CDR3 is TGCAGTGCTAGAGGGACTAGGGGCCTCGAGCAGTACTTC. Protein: CSARGTRGLEQYF.

V usage is TRBV6-4 and J usage is TRBJ2-2; the D gene is possibly TRBD1 (5 bases). The germline V and J ends were trimmed by 5 bases and 7 bases, with 11 bases remaining between them. Germline V gene data show CDR1 as MRHNA and CDR2 as SNTAGT. The CDR3 contains 13 residues. CDR3 in DNA: TGTGCCAGCAGTCAACAGGCTAGCGGGGAGCTGTTTTTT. Translating gives CASSQQASGELFF.

V and J are TRBV4-2 and TRBJ2-7; tentative D call: TRBD1 (5 bases). The ends were cut back, 2 bases at V and 3 bases at J, with 11 bases in the middle. Germline V gene sequence: CDR1 LGHNA, CDR2 YNFKEQ. CDR3 length: 14 amino acids. The DNA for the CDR3 is TGTGCCAGCAGCCAATTCCGACAGAACTACGAGCAGTACTTC. It is translated as CASSQFRQNYEQYF.

A few counts support this clonotype. The gene calls are TRBV11-2 and TRBJ1-4; D remains ambiguous. Germline V gives CDR1 SGHAT, CDR2 FQNNGV. The V gene lost 0 bases and the J gene lost 7 bases, with 15 bases spanning the gap. The CDR3 covers 16 residues. The CDR3 region is CASSLETWFPGEKLFF. CDR3 DNA sequence: TGTGCCAGCAGCTTAGAAACCTGGTTTCCCGGTGAAAAACTGTTTTTT.

This clonotype was observed a few times. The V gene is TRBV24-1, the J gene TRBJ2-3; the D gene is possibly TRBD2 (5 bases). Germline CDR1 KGHDR, CDR2 SFDVKD. This CDR3 contains 14 residues. The V end was cut by 12 bases, the J end by 5 bases, with 20 bases between. CDR3 coding DNA: TGTGCCCCCCCAGGATGGGGAGAAGGAGATACGCAGTATTTT. Translation gives CAPPGWGEGDTQYF.

This clonotype was picked up one time. The chain links TRBV6-1 to TRBJ2-1, with D tentatively TRBD1 (6 bases). Trimming stripped 6 bases from V and 4 bases from J, with 25 bases between. CDR1 is MNHNS and CDR2 is SASEGT in the germline V gene. This CDR3 is 18 amino acids long. Here the CDR3 DNA reads TGTGCCAGCAGGCGGTCCCCAGGGGTCAGGGGAAGGTACAATGAGCAGTTCTTC. Protein product: CASRRSPGVRGRYNEQFF.

This clonotype was picked up many times. The chain is built from TRBV5-1 and TRBJ2-7; no definite D call. V was pared by 1 base and J by 2 bases, with 4 bases between. This CDR3 is built from 12 residues. Germline lookup yields CDR1 SGHRS and CDR2 YFSETQ. Here the CDR3 reads CASSLTPYEQYF. The CDR3 nucleotides are TGCGCCAGCAGCTTGACCCCCTACGAGCAGTACTTC.